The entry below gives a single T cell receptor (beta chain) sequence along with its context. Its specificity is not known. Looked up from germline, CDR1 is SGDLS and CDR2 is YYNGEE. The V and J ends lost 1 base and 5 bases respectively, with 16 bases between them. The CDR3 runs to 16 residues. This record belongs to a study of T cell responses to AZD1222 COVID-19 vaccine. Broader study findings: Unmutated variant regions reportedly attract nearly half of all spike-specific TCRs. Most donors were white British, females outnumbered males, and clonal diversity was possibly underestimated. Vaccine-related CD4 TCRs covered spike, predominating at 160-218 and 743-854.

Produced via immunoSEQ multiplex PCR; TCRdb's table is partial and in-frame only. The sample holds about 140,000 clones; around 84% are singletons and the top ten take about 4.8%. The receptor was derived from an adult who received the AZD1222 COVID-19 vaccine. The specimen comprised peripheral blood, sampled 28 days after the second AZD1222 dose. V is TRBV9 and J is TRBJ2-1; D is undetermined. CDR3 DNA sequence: TGTGCCAGCAGCGTAACTCCCCACCCGAGAGACAATGAGCAGTTCTTC. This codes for CASSVTPHPRDNEQFF.